This T cell receptor (beta chain) was recovered during a study of T cell responses to AZD1222 COVID-19 vaccine. Germline loops: CDR1 MDHEN, CDR2 SYDVKM. CDR3 length equals 12 residues. TCRdb's table, derived via immunoSEQ multiplex PCR, lists solely in-frame clones and lacks some. Among roughly 100,000 clones listed, roughly 90% were seen once. Concerning this clone: One end of the junction fails to match germline, which may point to a read error.

The TCR was taken from an adult who received the AZD1222 COVID-19 vaccine. V is TRBV28 and J is TRBJ1-5, with D uncertain. The starting material was peripheral blood, obtained 28 days after the second AZD1222 dose. The DNA of the CDR3 is TGTGCCAGCAGTTTAATCATGAAGGAATCCCAGTTT. Its protein product is CASSLIMKESQF.